These T cell receptor beta chains were read from a single sample in a study of T cell responses to AZD1222 COVID-19 vaccine. TCRdb's copy holds only in-frame clones and misses some; the assay was immunoSEQ multiplex PCR. The sample holds around 160,000 clones; 82% are singletons and the top ten take around 4.1%. Specimen: peripheral blood, collected on day 0 of MenACWY control vaccination. These receptors all stem from an adult in good health. Each CDR3 is given with its conserved first and last residue. D genes are given only for firm matches. Only some rows state a clone size, as once, few, many or a class for expanded clones.

TRBV7-2	NA	TRBJ2-3	NA	TGTGCCAGCAGCTTAGCCCTTTTAGCCCTGGAAGTTATCGCGGATACGCAGTATTTT	CASSLALLALEVIADTQYF
TRBV14	TRBD1	TRBJ2-1	NA	TGTGCCAGCAGCCGATATACCGGGACAGGGGGATTCCGTGCTGAGAATGAGCAGTTCTTC	CASSRYTGTGGFRAENEQFF
TRBV27	NA	TRBJ1-4	NA	TGTGCCAGCAGCTACCTTTCGTCCGGAAAACTGTTTTTT	CASSYLSSGKLFF
TRBV10-2	NA	TRBJ1-1	NA	TGCGCCAGCAAAAACATGAACACTGAAGCTTTCTTT	CASKNMNTEAFF
TRBV12-3/TRBV12-4	NA	TRBJ1-5	NA	TGTGCCAGCAGTTTAGCTAGCAATCAGCCCCAGCATTTT	CASSLASNQPQHF
TRBV7-2	TRBD1	TRBJ1-1	NA	TGTGCCAGCAGCCCACCGGGACAGGGCGCGGCTTTCTTT	CASSPPGQGAAFF
TRBV5-1	NA	TRBJ1-5	NA	TGCGCCAGCAGCTTGGTACCGAACCAGCCCCAGCATTTT	CASSLVPNQPQHF
TRBV7-9	NA	TRBJ1-1	NA	TGTGCCAGCAGCCGGTCGACTGAAGCTTTCTTT	CASSRSTEAFF
TRBV3-1/TRBV3-2	TRBD1	TRBJ1-2	NA	TGTGCCAGCAGCCCCAGCTATGACAGGGGGAACTATGGCTACACCTTC	CASSPSYDRGNYGYTF
TRBV7-8	TRBD1	TRBJ1-1	few	TGTGCCAGCAGCTTTGGACAGGGGAGAACTGAAGCTTTCTTT	CASSFGQGRTEAFF
TRBV21-1	NA	TRBJ2-7	few	TGTGCCAGCAGCAACTCCACTAGCGGGGGGTACGAGCAGTACTTC	CASSNSTSGGYEQYF
TRBV4-1	TRBD2	TRBJ2-3	NA	TGCGCCAGCAGCCAATGGACTAGCGGGGGGGCGGGAGATACGCAGTATTTT	CASSQWTSGGAGDTQYF
TRBV3-1/TRBV3-2	TRBD1	TRBJ2-5	NA	TGTGCCAGCAGCTTGCCGTCGGGACAGCAAGAGACCCAGTACTTC	CASSLPSGQQETQYF
TRBV23-1	NA	TRBJ1-5	NA	TGCGCCAGCAGTCAGGCAGGGGACCTTAGCAATCAGCCCCAGCATTTT	CASSQAGDLSNQPQHF